This T cell receptor beta chain was sequenced in a study of blood T cell repertoires in COVID-19 (dated by TCRdb to the early 2020s). About the investigation overall: The collaborator samples originated in the United States, Italy and Spain and spanned the acute and convalescent phases of COVID-19. The material from the prospective study consisted of cDNA or gDNA derived from T cells, B-cell-depleted T cells, or PBMCs. Subjects who had been exposed to COVID-19, were actively infected with it, or had recovered from it provided the deeply sampled blood TCRbeta repertoires that made up the dataset. The repertoires were released in a freely available public database meant as a resource for research on the immune response to SARS-CoV-2. The samples were drawn from the first 160 participants of the ongoing ImmuneRACE study and from 950 to 1,500 subjects provided by 6 global collaborators. The sample metadata nearly always contained a de-identified subject ID, COVID-19 status, age in years and sex. Where available, HLA class I and class II types were taken from metadata supplied by the sample provider and were not determined by assay-based typing. What the work shows at the level of the full study, not this receptor alone: The quantity of clinical and demographic metadata differed by source and by participant and was supplied without curation.

TCRbeta CDR3 regions were amplified from genomic DNA using the immunoSEQ Assay, a bias-controlled multiplex PCR. The authors' pipeline ran thus. Within the assay, amplification of reference gene primers was used to estimate how many nucleated cells each sample contained. To quantify the absolute abundance of each unique TCRbeta CDR3 rearrangement, sequence reads were collapsed and filtered. Productive Simpson clonality was computed per sample as the square root of Simpson's diversity index over productive rearrangements. TCRdb holds this immuneACCESS table with in-frame rearrangements only. Some clones are missing; in checked studies, unresolved V genes explain under half, and the rest has no known cause. V and J calls plus clone size are reproduced from that table; the DNA served to infer D and trimming. The sample table shows approximately 300,000 clones, and around 85% are seen once. Roughly 4% of the sample is in the top ten clones.

On this clone itself: Which antigen it targets is not known. There are no base qualities to consult, and no much larger clone falls within one base.

Spanning cysteine to phenylalanine, the CDR3 consists of 15 amino acids. Of all the DNA, just the CDR3 is kept, 45 bases in frame from base 1. From the germline V gene, CDR1 is MGHRA and CDR2 is YSYEKL. V is cut by 4 bases and J by 0 bases, and the space between the germline ends is 13 bases. In the prospective study, participants were roughly 18 to 100 years old, resided in 25 or so geographic areas of the United States, and were enrolled through a virtual design. Cohort assignment in the prospective study relied on participant-reported clinical history from a screening survey and a study questionnaire. Recovered participants in ImmuneRACE Cohort 3 were defined as having two consecutive negative NP/OP PCR tests, clearance from a healthcare professional, or resolution of symptoms. In the prospective study, mobile phlebotomists collected whole blood, serum and a nasopharyngeal or oropharyngeal swab from each participant. Over an approximately 2-month period, participants in the prospective study had the option of providing additional blood draws and questionnaires. Before DNA extraction, blood samples from the prospective study were shipped at room temperature or frozen.

The source material was PBMCs or T cells enriched from blood (not recorded which). In this chain, TRBV4-1 is recombined with TRBJ2-7; the D gene assignment is ambiguous. The TCR originated in a woman aged 25 to 45 who had recovered from COVID-19. CDR3 region: CASSPDSYFSYEQYF. The DNA is TGCGCCAGCAGCCCCGATAGCTATTTCTCCTACGAGCAGTACTTC.